This T cell receptor beta chain was retrieved from a study of long-term antiretroviral therapy in people with HIV. Study-wide context: The earliest samples predate the 2015 immediate-ART recommendation by about a decade.

As regards this clone: Antigen unknown.

Every participant gave one or more pre-ART and two or more post-ART PBMC samples. Running of the v3.0 immunoSEQ assay took place at survey level. What sequencing targeted per sample was 40,000-50,000 T-cell genomes. Profiling relied on immunoSEQ multiplex PCR, and the TCRdb table lists in-frame clones only, not all of them. The profile covers 25,000 to 35,000 clones, with approximately 90% appearing a single time and 3.6% taken by the ten largest. The germline CDR1 and CDR2 sequences are LNHDA and SQIVND (reference sequence). This CDR3 is built from 16 residues. The junction had 11 bases not matched to a gene; V was cut back by 9 bases and J by 7 bases. Broader study findings: Pre-ART clonal expansions dominated every time point's repertoire.

This receptor was obtained from a woman aged 18-30 years with HIV. The chain couples TRBV19 to TRBJ2-1, with 14 bases aligning to TRBD2. Sequences were derived from unsorted PBMCs, sampled 1.8 years after starting antiretroviral therapy. CDR3 sequence (DNA): TGTGCCAGCTCAGAGGCCGGGACTAGCGGGAGAAATGAGCAGTTCTTC. Encoded protein: CASSEAGTSGRNEQFF.